This TCR beta chain was recorded in a study of control samples from healthy donors and cancer patients. Germline CDR1 is GTSNPN and CDR2 is SVGIG (reference sequence). Trimming cost V 3 bases and J 2 bases, with 16 bases left between them. This CDR3 spans 15 amino acids. Produced via immunoSEQ multiplex PCR; TCRdb's table is partial and in-frame only. The data show some 120,000 clones, 87% seen once. Sequenced material: blood. The chain recombines TRBV30 with TRBJ2-5, with D possibly being TRBD2 (6 bases). The sequence came from a man aged 30-40 years in good health. The CDR3 is CAWSPLGTSQETQYF. DNA of the CDR3: TGTGCCTGGAGCCCCTTAGGGACTTCACAAGAGACCCAGTACTTC.